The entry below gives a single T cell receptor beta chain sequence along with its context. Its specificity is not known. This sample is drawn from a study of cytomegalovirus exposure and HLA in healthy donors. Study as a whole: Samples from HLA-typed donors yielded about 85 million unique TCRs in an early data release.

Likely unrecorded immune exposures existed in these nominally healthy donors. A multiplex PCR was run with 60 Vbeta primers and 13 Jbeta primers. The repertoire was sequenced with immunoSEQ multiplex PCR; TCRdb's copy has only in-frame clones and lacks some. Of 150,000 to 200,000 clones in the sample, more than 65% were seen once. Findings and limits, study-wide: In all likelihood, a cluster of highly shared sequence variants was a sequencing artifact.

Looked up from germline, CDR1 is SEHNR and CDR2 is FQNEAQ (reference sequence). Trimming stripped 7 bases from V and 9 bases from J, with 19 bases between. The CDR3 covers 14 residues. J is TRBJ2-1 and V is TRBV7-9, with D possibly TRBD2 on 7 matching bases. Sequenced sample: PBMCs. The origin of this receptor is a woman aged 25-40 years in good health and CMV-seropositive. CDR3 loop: CASTTRGGAIEQFF. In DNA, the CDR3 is TGTGCCAGCACCACCCGAGGGGGGGCAATTGAGCAGTTCTTC.